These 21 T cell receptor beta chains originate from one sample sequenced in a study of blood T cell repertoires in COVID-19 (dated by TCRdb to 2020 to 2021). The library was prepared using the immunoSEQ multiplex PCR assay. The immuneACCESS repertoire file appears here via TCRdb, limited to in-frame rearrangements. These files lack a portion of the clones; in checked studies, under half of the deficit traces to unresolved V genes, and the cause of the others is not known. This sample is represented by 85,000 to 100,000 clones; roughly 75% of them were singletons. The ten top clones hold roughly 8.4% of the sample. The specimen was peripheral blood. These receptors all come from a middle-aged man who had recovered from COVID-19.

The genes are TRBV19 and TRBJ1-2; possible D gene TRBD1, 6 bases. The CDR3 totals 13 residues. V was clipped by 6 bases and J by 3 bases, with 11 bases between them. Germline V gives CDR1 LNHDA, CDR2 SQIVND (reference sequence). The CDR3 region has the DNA TGTGCCAGTAGGACAGGCGGGCACTATGGCTACACCTTC. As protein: CASRTGGHYGYTF.

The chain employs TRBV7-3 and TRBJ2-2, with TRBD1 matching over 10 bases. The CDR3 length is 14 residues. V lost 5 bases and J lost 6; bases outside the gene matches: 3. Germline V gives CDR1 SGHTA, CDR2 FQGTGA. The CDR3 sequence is CASSRQGAAGELFF. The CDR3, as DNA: TGTGCCAGCAGCCGACAGGGGGCGGCCGGGGAGCTGTTTTTT.

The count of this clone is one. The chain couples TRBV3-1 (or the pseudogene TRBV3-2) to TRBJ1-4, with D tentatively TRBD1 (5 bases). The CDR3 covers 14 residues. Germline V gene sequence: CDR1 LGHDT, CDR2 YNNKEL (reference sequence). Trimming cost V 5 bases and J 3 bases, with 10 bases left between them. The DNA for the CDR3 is TGTGCCAGCAGCTCAGGGTGGGCTAATGAAAAACTGTTTTTT. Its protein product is CASSSGWANEKLFF.

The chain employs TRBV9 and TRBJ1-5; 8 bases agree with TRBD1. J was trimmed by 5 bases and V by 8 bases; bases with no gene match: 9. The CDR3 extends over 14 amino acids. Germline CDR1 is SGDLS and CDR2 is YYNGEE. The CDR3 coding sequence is TGTGCCAGAATAACAGGGGGGGTCGATCAGCCCCAGCATTTT. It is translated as CARITGGVDQPQHF.

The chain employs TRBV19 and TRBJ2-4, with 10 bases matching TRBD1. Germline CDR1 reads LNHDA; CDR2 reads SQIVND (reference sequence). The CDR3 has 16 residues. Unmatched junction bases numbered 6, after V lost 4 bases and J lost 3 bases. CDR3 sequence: CASSNRQGAVKNIQYF. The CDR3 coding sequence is TGTGCCAGTAGTAACCGACAGGGGGCGGTCAAAAACATTCAGTACTTC.

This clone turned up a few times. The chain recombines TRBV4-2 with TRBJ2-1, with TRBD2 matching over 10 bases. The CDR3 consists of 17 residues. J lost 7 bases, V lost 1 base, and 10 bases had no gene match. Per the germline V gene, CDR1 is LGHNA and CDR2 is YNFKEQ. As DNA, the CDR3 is TGTGCCAGCAGCCAAGGGGGGCTAGCGGGAGTTCTTAATGAGCAGTTCTTC. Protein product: CASSQGGLAGVLNEQFF.

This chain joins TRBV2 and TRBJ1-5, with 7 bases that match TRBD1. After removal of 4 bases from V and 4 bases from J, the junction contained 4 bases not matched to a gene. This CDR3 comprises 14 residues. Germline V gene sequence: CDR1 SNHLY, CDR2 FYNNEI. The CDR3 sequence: CASSVGQINQPQHF. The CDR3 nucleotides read TGTGCCAGCAGTGTGGGACAGATTAATCAGCCCCAGCATTTT.

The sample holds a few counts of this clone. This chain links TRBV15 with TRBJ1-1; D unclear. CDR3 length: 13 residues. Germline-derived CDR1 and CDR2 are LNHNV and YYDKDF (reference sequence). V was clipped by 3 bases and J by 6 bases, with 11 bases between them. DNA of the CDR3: TGTGCCACCAGCAGGGAGGGAGGTGCTGAAGCTTTCTTT. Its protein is CATSREGGAEAFF.

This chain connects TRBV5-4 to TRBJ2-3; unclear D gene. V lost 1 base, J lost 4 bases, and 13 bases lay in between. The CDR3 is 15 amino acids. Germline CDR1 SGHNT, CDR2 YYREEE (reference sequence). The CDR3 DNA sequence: TGTGCCAGCAGCTTGCGTGGGCTCATCGCAGATACGCAGTATTTT. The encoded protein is CASSLRGLIADTQYF.

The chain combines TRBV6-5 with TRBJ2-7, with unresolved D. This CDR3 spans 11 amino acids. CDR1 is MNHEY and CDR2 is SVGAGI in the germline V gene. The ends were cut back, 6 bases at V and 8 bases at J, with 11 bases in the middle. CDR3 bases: TGTGCCAGCAGCCTACAGTCTAAGCAGTACTTC. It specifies CASSLQSKQYF.

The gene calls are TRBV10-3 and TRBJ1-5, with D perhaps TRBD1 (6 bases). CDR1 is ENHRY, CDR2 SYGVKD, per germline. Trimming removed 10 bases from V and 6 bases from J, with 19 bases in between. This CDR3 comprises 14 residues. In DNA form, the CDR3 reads TGTGCCAGCGACAGCCAAAGGGGGAGTCAGCCCCAGCATTTT. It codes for CASDSQRGSQPQHF.

This chain's CDR3 is CASSEGQPNQPQHF. The DNA for the CDR3 is TGCGCCAGCAGCGAGGGACAGCCTAATCAGCCCCAGCATTTT. The chain is built from TRBV5-1 and TRBJ1-5; 7 bases map to TRBD1. The germline gives CDR1 SGHRS, CDR2 YFSETQ. The CDR3 runs to 14 residues. V was pared by 4 bases and J by 4 bases, with 5 bases of the junction left unmatched.

The CDR3 region has the DNA TGTGCCAGCTCACCACTAGGACAGAGACACACTGAAGCTTTCTTT. Translating gives CASSPLGQRHTEAFF. The chain joins TRBV18 to TRBJ1-1, with a weak D call TRBD1 (6 bases). This CDR3 has 15 residues. The germline gives CDR1 KGHSH, CDR2 LQKENI. With 1 base removed from V and 3 bases from J, the gap between germline ends came to 12 bases.

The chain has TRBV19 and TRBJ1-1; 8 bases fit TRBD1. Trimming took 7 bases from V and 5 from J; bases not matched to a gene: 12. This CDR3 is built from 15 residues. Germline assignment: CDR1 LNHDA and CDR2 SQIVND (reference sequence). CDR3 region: CASTLRQGRGTEAFF. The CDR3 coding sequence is TGTGCCAGTACCTTAAGACAGGGGCGGGGTACTGAAGCTTTCTTT.

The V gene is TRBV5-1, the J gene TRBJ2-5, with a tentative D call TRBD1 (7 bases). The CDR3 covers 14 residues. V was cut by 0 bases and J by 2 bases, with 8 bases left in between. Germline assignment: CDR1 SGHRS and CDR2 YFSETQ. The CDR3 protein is CASSLAGGQETQYF. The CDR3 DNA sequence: TGCGCCAGCAGCTTGGCAGGGGGGCAAGAGACCCAGTACTTC.

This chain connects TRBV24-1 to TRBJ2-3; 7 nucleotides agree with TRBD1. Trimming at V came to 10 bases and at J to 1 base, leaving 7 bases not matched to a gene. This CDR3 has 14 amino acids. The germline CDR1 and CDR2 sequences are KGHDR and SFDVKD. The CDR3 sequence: CATEKTGGTDTQYF. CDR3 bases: TGTGCCACTGAAAAAACAGGGGGCACAGATACGCAGTATTTT.

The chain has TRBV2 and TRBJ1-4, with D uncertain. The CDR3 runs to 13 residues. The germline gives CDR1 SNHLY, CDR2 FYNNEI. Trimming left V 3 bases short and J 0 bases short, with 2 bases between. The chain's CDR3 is CASSDTTNEKLFF. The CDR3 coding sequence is TGTGCCAGCAGTGACACAACTAATGAAAAACTGTTTTTT.

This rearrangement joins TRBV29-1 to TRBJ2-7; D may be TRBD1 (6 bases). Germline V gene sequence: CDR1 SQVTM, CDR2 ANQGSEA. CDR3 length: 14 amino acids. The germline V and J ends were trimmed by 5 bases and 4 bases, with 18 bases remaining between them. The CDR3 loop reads CSVTNRERVYEQYF. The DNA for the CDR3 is TGCAGCGTTACGAACAGGGAGCGAGTGTACGAGCAGTACTTC.

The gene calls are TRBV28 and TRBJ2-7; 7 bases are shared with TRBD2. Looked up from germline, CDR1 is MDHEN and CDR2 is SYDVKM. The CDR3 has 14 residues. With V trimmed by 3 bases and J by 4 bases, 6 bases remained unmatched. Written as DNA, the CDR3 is TGTGCCAGCAGTTTTTTAGACGGGGGGTACGAGCAGTACTTC. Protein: CASSFLDGGYEQYF.

The CDR3 sequence: CASSEAPVPHSPLHF. The CDR3 DNA sequence: TGTGCCAGCAGTGAAGCGCCGGTCCCTCATTCACCCCTCCACTTT. The rearrangement links TRBV2 to TRBJ1-6; D is unresolved. The V and J ends lost 0 bases and 8 bases respectively, with 11 bases between them. Looked up from germline, CDR1 is SNHLY and CDR2 is FYNNEI. The CDR3 is made up of 15 amino acids.

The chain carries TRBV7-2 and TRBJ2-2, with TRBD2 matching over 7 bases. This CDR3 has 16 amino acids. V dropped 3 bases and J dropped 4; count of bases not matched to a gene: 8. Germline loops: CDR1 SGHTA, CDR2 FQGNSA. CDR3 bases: TGTGCCAGCAGCTTGGCGGGAGACCTTAGCACCGGGGAGCTGTTTTTT. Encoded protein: CASSLAGDLSTGELFF.